The entry below describes one TCR beta chain. This sample was included in a study of T cells expressing NK-cell markers. Turning to the study itself: The TCR beta repertoires originated in sorted CD3+CD56+NKG2C+, CD3+CD56+NKG2C- and CD3+CD56-NKG2C+ T cells. The study sequenced eight donors, seven HCMV-seropositive and one seronegative.

It was by 5'RACE template switching with UMIs that TCR beta cDNA was made. TCRdb reprocessed the 5' RACE reads and keeps a single row for each CDR3 protein, giving no DNA. This sample's table has 350,000 to 450,000 distinct CDR3 sequences. CDR3 size: 13 residues. This rearrangement joins TRBV12-3 or TRBV12-4 to TRBJ1-1; the TCRdb D gene call, TRBD1, has no DNA to confirm it. This receptor was identified in a man aged 18 to 69 in good health. The sample taken for sequencing was blood T cells: a sorted CD56 or NKG2C T cell subset, CD4+ or CD8+ T cells, or bulk PBMC T cells (not recorded which). The CDR3 protein is CASSSSRGIYAFF.